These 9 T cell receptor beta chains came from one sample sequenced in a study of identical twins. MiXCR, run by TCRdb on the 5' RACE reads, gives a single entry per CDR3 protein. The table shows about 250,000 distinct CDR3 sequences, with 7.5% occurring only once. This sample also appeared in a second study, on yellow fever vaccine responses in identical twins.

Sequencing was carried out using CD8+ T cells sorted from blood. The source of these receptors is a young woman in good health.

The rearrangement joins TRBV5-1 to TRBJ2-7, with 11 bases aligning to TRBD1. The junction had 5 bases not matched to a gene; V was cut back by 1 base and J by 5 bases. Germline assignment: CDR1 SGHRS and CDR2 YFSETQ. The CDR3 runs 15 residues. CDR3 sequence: CASSLTGTGGHEQYF. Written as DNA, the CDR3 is TGCGCCAGCAGCTTGACCGGGACAGGGGGTCACGAGCAGTACTTC.

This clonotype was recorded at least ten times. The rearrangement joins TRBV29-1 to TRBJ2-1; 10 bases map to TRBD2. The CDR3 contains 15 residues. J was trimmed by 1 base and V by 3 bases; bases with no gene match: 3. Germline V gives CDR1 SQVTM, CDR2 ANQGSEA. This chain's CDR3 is CSVDRTSGSYNEQFF. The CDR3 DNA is TGCAGCGTTGACAGGACTAGCGGTTCCTACAATGAGCAGTTCTTC.

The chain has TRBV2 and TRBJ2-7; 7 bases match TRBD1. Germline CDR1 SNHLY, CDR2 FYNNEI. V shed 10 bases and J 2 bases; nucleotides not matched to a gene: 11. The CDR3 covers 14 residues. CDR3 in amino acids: CATRDSAIPYEQYF. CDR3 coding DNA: TGTGCCACCAGGGACAGTGCAATCCCCTACGAGCAGTACTTC.

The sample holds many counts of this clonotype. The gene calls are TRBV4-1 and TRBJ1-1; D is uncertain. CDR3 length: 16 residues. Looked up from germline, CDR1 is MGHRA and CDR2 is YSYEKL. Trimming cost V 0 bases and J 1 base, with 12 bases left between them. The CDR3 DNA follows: TGCGCCAGCAGCCAAGATCCCTTAACACCGAACACTGAAGCTTTCTTT. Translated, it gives CASSQDPLTPNTEAFF.

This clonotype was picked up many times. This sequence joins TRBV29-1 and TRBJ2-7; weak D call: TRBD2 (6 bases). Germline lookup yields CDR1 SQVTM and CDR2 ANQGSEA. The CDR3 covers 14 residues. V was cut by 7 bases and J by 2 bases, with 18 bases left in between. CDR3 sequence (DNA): TGCAGCGCCGTAATAGCGGACCTTGCCTACGAGCAGTACTTC. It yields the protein CSAVIADLAYEQYF.

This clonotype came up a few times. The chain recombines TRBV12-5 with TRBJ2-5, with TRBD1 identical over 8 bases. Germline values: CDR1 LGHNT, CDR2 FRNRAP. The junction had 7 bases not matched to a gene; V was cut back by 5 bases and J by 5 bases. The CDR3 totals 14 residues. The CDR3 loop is CASGQQGVGETQYF. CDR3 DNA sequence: TGTGCTAGTGGTCAACAGGGGGTCGGGGAGACCCAGTACTTC.

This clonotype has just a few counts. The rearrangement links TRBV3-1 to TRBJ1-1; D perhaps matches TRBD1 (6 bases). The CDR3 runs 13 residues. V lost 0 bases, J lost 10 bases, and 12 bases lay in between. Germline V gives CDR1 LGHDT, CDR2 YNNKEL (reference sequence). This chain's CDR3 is CASSQDLGAGAFF. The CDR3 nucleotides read TGTGCCAGCAGCCAAGATCTGGGGGCCGGAGCTTTCTTT.

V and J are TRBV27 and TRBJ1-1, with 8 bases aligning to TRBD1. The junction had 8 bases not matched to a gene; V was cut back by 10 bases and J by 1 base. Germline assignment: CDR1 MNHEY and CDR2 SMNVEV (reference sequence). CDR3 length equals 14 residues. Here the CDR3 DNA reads TGTGCCACCACCTCCGGGACAGGGAACACTGAAGCTTTCTTT. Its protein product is CATTSGTGNTEAFF.

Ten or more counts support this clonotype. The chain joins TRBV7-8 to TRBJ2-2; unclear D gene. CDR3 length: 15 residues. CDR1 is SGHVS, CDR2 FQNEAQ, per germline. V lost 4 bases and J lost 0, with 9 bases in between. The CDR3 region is CASSSYSANTGELFF. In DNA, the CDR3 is TGTGCCAGCAGCTCGTATTCAGCGAACACCGGGGAGCTGTTTTTT.